This T cell receptor (beta chain) was retrieved from a study of T cell responses to AZD1222 COVID-19 vaccine. Findings of the study overall: Unmutated regions of variants are reportedly targeted by nearly half of spike-specific TCRs. Baseline seropositives among AZD1222 recipients totaled only 5 or 6. Clonal diversity may have been underestimated in mostly white British donors.

Comment on this clone: Antigen: not known.

TCRdb's table, derived via immunoSEQ multiplex PCR, lists solely in-frame clones and lacks some. The table shows tens of thousands of clones, with approximately 80% occurring only once. V lost 6 bases and J 0 bases, leaving 11 bases between the germline ends. Germline V gene data show CDR1 as MDHEN and CDR2 as SYDVKM. There are 14 residues in the CDR3. The sequence was obtained from an adult in good health. The genes are TRBV28 and TRBJ1-1, with D maybe TRBD1 (5 bases). The starting material was peripheral blood, obtained on day 0 of AZD1222 vaccination. The CDR3 loop reads CASRTGTVNTEAFF. CDR3 DNA sequence: TGTGCCAGCAGGACCGGGACTGTGAACACTGAAGCTTTCTTT.